Listed below are T cell receptor beta chains from one sample, sequenced in a study of cytomegalovirus exposure and HLA in healthy donors. Measured with immunoSEQ multiplex PCR; TCRdb has only the in-frame clones, and not every one. The sample has about 200,000 clones, around 64% seen once. The sequenced sample consisted of PBMCs. The origin of the receptors is a man aged 40-50 years in good health and CMV-seropositive. Both conserved end residues are part of each CDR3. Each record gives: D gene, clone size, J gene, CDR3 length, V gene, CDR3 protein, CDR3 DNA. A D gene is named only where the DNA matches it firmly. Only some rows state a clone size, as once, few, many or a class for expanded clones.

. . TRBJ2-3 13 TRBV7-2 CASSLRRRDTQYF TGTGCCAGCAGCCTCCGGCGCAGGGATACGCAGTATTTT
TRBD1 . TRBJ1-6 14 TRBV6-5 CASSRPDRGSPLHF TGTGCCAGCAGCCGGCCGGACAGGGGTTCACCCCTCCACTTT
. . TRBJ2-7 15 TRBV27 CASSLSPGEIYEQYF TGTGCCAGCAGTTTATCACCAGGGGAGATCTACGAGCAGTACTTC
. . TRBJ1-1 14 TRBV10-1 CASRRGQGNTEAFF TGCGCCAGCCGGCGGGGGCAGGGGAACACTGAAGCTTTCTTT
. once TRBJ2-7 17 TRBV7-2 CASSLILRGHQLYEQYF TGTGCCAGCAGCTTAATATTAAGGGGCCATCAACTCTACGAGCAGTACTTC
. . TRBJ2-7 13 TRBV6-5 CASSSGASYEQYF TGTGCCAGCAGCTCAGGGGCCTCCTACGAGCAGTACTTC
. few TRBJ2-7 14 TRBV19 CASSKQVEDYEQYF TGTGCCAGTAGTAAGCAGGTGGAGGATTACGAGCAGTACTTC
. . TRBJ1-1 13 TRBV18 CASSPQENTEAFF TGTGCCAGCTCACCTCAGGAGAACACTGAAGCTTTCTTT
TRBD1 once TRBJ1-2 13 TRBV7-9 CSSSWDSVYGYTF TGTTCCAGCAGTTGGGACAGCGTCTATGGCTACACCTTC
. . TRBJ1-4 15 TRBV6-5 CASSYRGMGGEKLFF TGTGCCAGCAGTTACCGAGGGATGGGGGGTGAAAAACTGTTTTTT
TRBD1 once TRBJ2-7 14 TRBV5-5 CASSWGQGAYEQYF TGTGCCAGCAGCTGGGGACAGGGAGCCTACGAGCAGTACTTC
. . TRBJ2-3 14 TRBV7-6 CASSLGTGTDTQYF TGTGCCAGCAGCTTAGGGACAGGCACAGATACGCAGTATTTT
. . TRBJ2-1 15 TRBV2 CASRKDSNPYNEQFF TGTGCCAGCAGGAAAGACTCAAACCCCTACAATGAGCAGTTCTTC
TRBD1 . TRBJ1-3 12 TRBV15 CATSGQGNTIYF TGTGCCACCAGCGGACAGGGCAACACCATATATTTT
TRBD1 . TRBJ2-7 16 TRBV4-1 CASSQVAGTGGEKQYF TGCGCCAGCAGCCAAGTCGCCGGGACAGGGGGCGAAAAGCAGTACTTC
. . TRBJ2-5 13 TRBV29-1 CSVEGWLEETQYF TGCAGCGTTGAAGGGTGGCTAGAAGAGACCCAGTACTTC
. . TRBJ2-7 12 TRBV7-8 CASSLGSYEQYF TGTGCCAGCAGCTTAGGCTCCTACGAGCAGTACTTC
. . TRBJ1-1 14 TRBV2 CASSEREAYTEAFF TGTGCCAGCAGTGAAAGAGAGGCGTACACTGAAGCTTTCTTT
TRBD1 . TRBJ2-6 14 TRBV5-1 CASTGDRGANVLTF TGCGCCAGCACCGGGGACAGAGGGGCCAACGTCCTGACTTTC
. . TRBJ2-5 15 TRBV5-8 CASSRDAGFQETQYF TGTGCCAGCAGCCGGGACGCGGGGTTCCAAGAGACCCAGTACTTC
. . TRBJ2-1 14 TRBV11-2 CASSLGGVYNEQFF TGTGCCAGCAGCCTAGGGGGGGTTTACAATGAGCAGTTCTTC
. . TRBJ1-6 13 TRBV18 CASSPGGNSPLHF TGTGCCAGCTCACCCGGGGGGAATTCACCCCTCCACTTT
. . TRBJ1-1 15 TRBV7-8 CASSLREGGHTEAFF TGTGCCAGCAGCTTAAGGGAGGGGGGGCACACTGAAGCTTTCTTT
. . TRBJ1-1 14 TRBV6-1 CASSRGWGNTEAFF TGTGCCAGCAGCCGCGGGTGGGGGAACACTGAAGCTTTCTTT
. . TRBJ1-2 13 TRBV19 CASSIWRGSGYTF TGTGCCAGTAGTATCTGGAGAGGGTCGGGCTACACCTTC
TRBD1 few TRBJ2-7 15 TRBV5-1 CASSFTGTGNYEQYF TGCGCCAGCAGCTTCACCGGGACAGGGAACTACGAGCAGTACTTC
. few TRBJ2-1 15 TRBV7-9 CASSLADSALNEQFF TGTGCCAGCAGCTTAGCGGATAGCGCACTCAATGAGCAGTTCTTC
. . TRBJ1-1 14 TRBV29-1 CSVGVSGGYTEAFF TGCAGCGTTGGGGTCTCCGGGGGGTACACTGAAGCTTTCTTT
. . TRBJ1-5 13 TRBV28 CASSTLQGEPQHF TGTGCCAGCAGTACACTACAGGGAGAGCCCCAGCATTTT
. . TRBJ1-2 16 TRBV5-1 CASSLAGGPPNYGYTF TGCGCCAGCAGCTTGGCAGGAGGACCTCCTAACTATGGCTACACCTTC
TRBD1 . TRBJ1-6 17 TRBV10-2 CASSGIRDRGRDSPLHF TGCGCCAGCAGTGGGATCCGGGACAGGGGGCGCGATTCACCCCTCCACTTT
. . TRBJ2-1 15 TRBV19 CASTSPGITYNEQFF TGTGCCAGTACGTCTCCGGGTATAACCTACAATGAGCAGTTCTTC
. . TRBJ1-1 11 TRBV7-9 CSSTLNTEAFF TGTTCCAGCACCCTCAACACTGAAGCTTTCTTT
. . TRBJ1-2 17 TRBV25-1 CASSEYLLGTTNYGYTF TGTGCCAGCAGTGAATATCTTCTAGGCACTACTAACTATGGCTACACCTTC